A selection of T cell receptor beta chains follows, all from one sample in a study of T cells and Merkel cell carcinoma outcomes. Sequencing was performed with immunoSEQ multiplex PCR; in TCRdb, only in-frame clones are kept and a portion is missing. Of over 7,500 clones listed, less than 90% are singletons. The sequenced material came from tumor tissue from Merkel cell carcinoma. All receptors come from a human donor with Merkel cell carcinoma. Both conserved end residues are part of each CDR3. A D gene is named only where the DNA matches it firmly. Clone size is not always given. Where it is, it says once, few, many or a class for expanded clones.

TRBD1 | TRBJ2-5 | once | TRBV5-6 | CASSRLQGARGETQYF | TGTGCCAGCAGCAGGCTACAGGGGGCGCGGGGAGAGACCCAGTACTTC
TRBD1 | TRBJ2-7 | . | TRBV5-4 | CASSLGGTSYEQYF | TGTGCCAGCAGCCTAGGGGGCACCTCCTACGAGCAGTACTTC
. | TRBJ1-1 | few | TRBV7-2 | CASGVQMNTEAFF | TGTGCCAGCGGAGTACAGATGAACACTGAAGCTTTCTTT
. | TRBJ2-1 | . | TRBV20-1 | CSASTSYEQFF | TGCAGTGCTTCGACTAGTTATGAGCAGTTCTTC
. | TRBJ2-5 | . | TRBV5-6 | CASSYRDKRGKTQYF | TGTGCCAGCAGCTACCGGGACAAGCGAGGGAAGACCCAGTACTTC
. | TRBJ2-5 | . | TRBV4-1 | CASSQELLTGGQSQYF | TGCGCCAGCAGCCAAGAGCTCCTCACAGGAGGTCAGTCCCAGTACTTC
. | TRBJ1-1 | . | TRBV28 | CAYSRGYTEAFF | TGTGCCTACTCGAGGGGGTACACTGAAGCTTTCTTT
TRBD1 | TRBJ2-3 | . | TRBV4-3 | CASSQISLGGADTQYF | TGCGCCAGCAGCCAAATCTCCCTAGGGGGCGCAGATACGCAGTATTTT
. | TRBJ1-1 | few | TRBV2 | CASKGRQNTEAFF | TGTGCCAGCAAGGGGCGACAGAACACTGAAGCTTTCTTT
. | TRBJ2-7 | . | TRBV5-5 | CASSLGPGNYEQYF | TGTGCCAGCAGCTTAGGGCCAGGTAATTACGAGCAGTACTTC
TRBD1 | TRBJ2-5 | . | TRBV9 | CASSVSPGTEETQYF | TGTGCCAGCAGCGTATCCCCCGGGACAGAAGAGACCCAGTACTTC
. | TRBJ2-7 | . | TRBV7-6 | CASSQEPRDNYEQYF | TGTGCCAGCAGCCAAGAACCCCGGGACAACTACGAGCAGTACTTC
TRBD2 | TRBJ2-5 | . | TRBV5-1 | CASSPLLLAGGRETQYF | TGCGCCAGCAGCCCCCTTCTACTAGCGGGGGGGCGAGAGACCCAGTACTTC
TRBD2 | TRBJ2-4 | . | TRBV5-1 | CASSLGLASPKYF | TGCGCCAGCAGCTTGGGACTAGCGTCGCCCAAGTACTTC
. | TRBJ2-5 | . | TRBV7-9 | CASSLQYGEETQYF | TGTGCCAGCAGCTTACAGTACGGAGAAGAGACCCAGTACTTC
TRBD1 | TRBJ2-7 | . | TRBV5-1 | CASSLALGQLSYEQYF | TGCGCCAGCAGCTTGGCATTGGGACAGCTCTCCTACGAGCAGTACTTC
. | TRBJ1-4 | . | TRBV29-1 | CSVEDGPGVNGKLFF | TGCAGCGTTGAAGATGGGCCAGGTGTCAATGGAAAACTGTTTTTT
. | TRBJ1-2 | . | TRBV2 | CASSEGWGTNYGYTF | TGTGCCAGCAGTGAAGGGTGGGGGACCAACTATGGCTACACCTTC
TRBD1 | TRBJ2-1 | . | TRBV29-1 | CSVERTGSYNEQFF | TGCAGCGTTGAACGGACAGGGTCCTACAATGAGCAGTTCTTC
TRBD1 | TRBJ1-1 | . | TRBV5-1 | CASRVQGTWNTEAFF | TGCGCCAGCAGGGTACAGGGGACCTGGAACACTGAAGCTTTCTTT
. | TRBJ2-2 | . | TRBV5-4 | CASRGGRGLTGELFF | TGTGCCAGCAGGGGGGGGCGGGGCCTCACCGGGGAGCTGTTTTTT
TRBD2 | TRBJ2-5 | few | TRBV29-1 | CSVGLAGGRAETQYF | TGCAGCGTTGGACTAGCGGGGGGCAGGGCAGAGACCCAGTACTTC
. | TRBJ1-3 | . | TRBV27 | CASSLRGVSGNTIYF | TGTGCCAGCAGTTTAAGAGGGGTCTCTGGAAACACCATATATTTT
TRBD2 | TRBJ2-3 | . | TRBV5-1 | CASGRDTDTQYF | TGCGCCAGTGGGAGGGACACAGATACGCAGTATTTT
. | TRBJ2-7 | . | TRBV20-1 | CSARGAYEQYF | TGCAGTGCGAGGGGGGCCTACGAGCAGTACTTC
. | TRBJ2-7 | . | TRBV27 | CATKPRDPLYEQYF | TGTGCCACCAAGCCCCGGGACCCACTTTATGAGCAGTACTTC
. | TRBJ1-4 | . | TRBV6-6 | CASTWVGEKLFF | TGTGCCAGCACCTGGGTGGGCGAAAAACTGTTTTTT
TRBD1 | TRBJ1-2 | . | TRBV5-1 | CASSPDRGQTGYTF | TGCGCCAGCAGCCCGGACAGGGGGCAGACTGGCTACACCTTC
. | TRBJ1-1 | few | TRBV28 | CASSLVQVGTTEAFF | TGTGCCAGCAGTTTAGTTCAGGTAGGGACCACTGAAGCTTTCTTT
. | TRBJ2-5 | . | TRBV28 | CATLMGGGHTETQYF | TGTGCCACCTTGATGGGCGGGGGACACACAGAGACCCAGTACTTC
. | TRBJ2-7 | . | TRBV18 | CASSPGAGYEQYF | TGTGCCAGCTCACCCGGGGCGGGCTACGAGCAGTACTTC
. | TRBJ1-1 | . | TRBV29-1 | CSVESHPGWNTEAFF | TGCAGCGTTGAATCCCACCCAGGGTGGAACACTGAAGCTTTCTTT
. | TRBJ1-5 | . | TRBV19 | CASRPWGDYSNQPQHF | TGTGCCAGTAGACCATGGGGGGACTATAGCAATCAGCCCCAGCATTTT
TRBD1 | TRBJ1-1 | . | TRBV29-1 | CSANRQGALRTEAFF | TGCAGCGCCAACCGACAGGGGGCCCTGAGGACTGAAGCTTTCTTT
TRBD1 | TRBJ2-7 | . | TRBV6-1 | CASSRRQGNEQYF | TGTGCCAGCAGCCGTAGACAGGGCAACGAGCAGTACTTC
. | TRBJ2-1 | . | TRBV28 | CASTANYNEQFF | TGTGCCAGCACGGCAAACTACAATGAGCAGTTCTTC
TRBD1 | TRBJ2-5 | once | TRBV7-9 | CASSLFTGGISETQYF | TGTGCCAGCAGCTTATTCACAGGGGGGATAAGTGAGACCCAGTACTTC
. | TRBJ1-5 | . | TRBV28 | CASSFQRNQPQHF | TGTGCCAGCAGTTTTCAGCGCAATCAGCCCCAGCATTTT
. | TRBJ2-7 | . | TRBV7-8 | CASSLDQGTYEQYF | TGTGCCAGCAGCTTAGACCAGGGCACCTACGAGCAGTACTTC
. | TRBJ2-7 | . | TRBV6-1 | CASSEPPLGEQYF | TGTGCCAGCAGTGAACCCCCCCTGGGGGAGCAGTACTTC
. | TRBJ2-6 | . | TRBV5-1 | CASSTGRTSGANVLTF | TGCGCCAGCAGCACCGGACGAACCTCTGGGGCCAACGTCCTGACTTTC
TRBD1 | TRBJ1-1 | . | TRBV10-3 | CAISVRTGEGEAFF | TGTGCCATCAGTGTCCGGACAGGGGAGGGTGAAGCTTTCTTT
. | TRBJ2-5 | few | TRBV7-9 | CASSFTGDGETQYF | TGTGCCAGCAGCTTCACGGGGGACGGGGAGACCCAGTACTTC
TRBD2 | TRBJ2-3 | . | TRBV4-1 | CASSQVPSGVGTDTQYF | TGCGCCAGCAGCCAGGTACCAAGCGGGGTGGGCACAGATACGCAGTATTTT
. | TRBJ1-2 | . | TRBV9 | CASSAGDGRGGYTF | TGTGCCAGCAGCGCCGGGGACGGTCGAGGGGGCTACACCTTC
TRBD2 | TRBJ2-5 | . | TRBV5-1 | CASSRAGGVETQYF | TGCGCCAGTAGCCGTGCGGGGGGGGTAGAGACCCAGTACTTC
TRBD1 | TRBJ1-2 | . | TRBV5-1 | CASRTGSSGYTF | TGCGCCAGCAGGACAGGGAGTTCTGGCTACACCTTC